The 8 T cell receptor beta chains below all came from one sample that was sequenced in a study of blood T cell repertoires in COVID-19. Clones were sequenced by immunoSEQ multiplex PCR, and TCRdb holds only the in-frame ones, with some missing. The sample lists 350,000 to 450,000 clones, about 85% occurring once. Sequencing was done on a sample of peripheral blood. These receptor sequences come from a woman younger than 30 with acute or convalescent COVID-19.

V usage is TRBV27 and J usage is TRBJ1-2; D might be TRBD1 (5 bases). In germline, CDR1 is MNHEY, CDR2 SMNVEV (reference sequence). The CDR3 has 13 residues. Trimming took off 6 bases at V and 4 bases at J, with 12 bases between the two ends. CDR3 amino acids: CASSQGPSYGYTF. CDR3 bases: TGTGCCAGCAGCCAGGGTCCCAGCTATGGCTACACCTTC.

This clone was counted once. The chain links TRBV6-5 to TRBJ1-1; 7 bases are a match to TRBD1. The ends lost 8 bases at V and 2 bases at J; junction bases unmatched: 5. The CDR3 loop spans 13 amino acids. Germline V lookup: CDR1 MNHEY, CDR2 SVGAGI. CDR3 nucleotide sequence: TGTGCCAGCCTGGGACAGCTAAACACTGAAGCTTTCTTT. It is translated as CASLGQLNTEAFF.

As to this clone: Other DNA sequences in the sample encode the same CDR3. The chain combines TRBV6-1 with TRBJ1-5; D remains ambiguous. The CDR3 length is 11 residues. V lost 3 bases and J 6 bases, leaving 3 bases between the germline ends. Germline CDR1 is MNHNS and CDR2 is SASEGT. The CDR3 loop is CASSERQPQHF. CDR3 DNA: TGTGCCAGCAGTGAGCGTCAGCCCCAGCATTTT.

As to this clone: A much larger clone lies a single base off, so this may be a read error. The V and J genes are TRBV5-1 and TRBJ1-2, with 8 bases aligning to TRBD1. The V gene's germline CDR1 is SGHRS and CDR2 YFSETQ. Trimming cost V 0 bases and J 4 bases; bases outside gene matches: 2. The CDR3 has 14 residues. CDR3 loop: CASSLDTGGYGYTF. The DNA for the CDR3 is TGCGCCAGCAGCTTGGATACAGGGGGCTATGGCTACACCTTC. Looking up the rest from reference TRBV5-1 and TRBJ1-2 gives the full variable domain: KAGVTQTPRYLIKTRGQQVTLSCSPISGHRSVSWYQQTPGQGLQFLFEYFSETQRNKGNFPGRFSGRQFSNSRSEMNVSTLELGDSALYLCASSLDTGGYGYTFGSGTRLTVV.

The rearrangement uses TRBV2 and TRBJ2-1; D ambiguous. The CDR3 has 15 residues. Trimming removed 1 base from V and 2 bases from J, with 9 bases in between. Germline V CDR1 and CDR2: SNHLY, FYNNEI. CDR3 sequence reads: CASSEGTSTYNEQFF. CDR3 nucleotide sequence: TGTGCCAGCAGTGAAGGAACATCCACCTACAATGAGCAGTTCTTC.

The chain employs TRBV2 and TRBJ2-7; the D is unclear. V was shortened by 2 bases and J by 2 bases, with 7 bases between the two germline ends. The germline V gene encodes CDR1 SNHLY and CDR2 FYNNEI. The CDR3 length is 13 residues. The CDR3 sequence is CASSEFSTYEQYF. DNA for the CDR3: TGTGCCAGCAGTGAATTCAGTACCTACGAGCAGTACTTC.

The chain joins TRBV21-1 to TRBJ1-1. TRBV21-1 is an annotated pseudogene. This CDR3 is 16 amino acids long. The CDR3 bases are TGTGCCAGCAGCAACCCGCACCCCAAGCGGGACACTGAAGCTTTCTTT. It translates to CASSNPHPKRDTEAFF.

The rearrangement joins TRBV5-4 to TRBJ1-5; 10 bases agree with TRBD1. The CDR3 totals 15 residues. V shed 4 bases and J 7 bases; nucleotides not matched to a gene: 8. Germline lookup yields CDR1 SGHNT and CDR2 YYREEE (reference sequence). CDR3 residues: CASSRDRGAGQPQHF. DNA for the CDR3: TGTGCCAGCAGCCGGGACAGGGGAGCGGGACAGCCCCAGCATTTT.